These T cell receptor beta chains were read from a single sample in a study of OX40 agonist ivuxolimab in advanced cancers. This table comes from immunoSEQ multiplex PCR, and its TCRdb copy is limited to in-frame clones, with some not included. The table records tens of thousands of clones, approximately 85% of them present only once. The sequences come from CD4+ or CD8+ T cells sorted from blood, collected in a trial of the OX40 agonist ivuxolimab. The source is an adult with an advanced solid tumor such as melanoma, head and neck, liver or kidney cancer. CDR3s include the opening cysteine and the closing phenylalanine or tryptophan. Each record gives: V gene, clone size, J gene, D gene, CDR3 DNA, CDR3 protein. A D gene is named only where the DNA matches it firmly. Only some rows state a clone size, as once, few, many or a class for expanded clones.

TRBV5-1,.,TRBJ2-5,TRBD2,TGCGCCAGCAGCCTCGTACTAGCGGGGGAAAGGGAGACCCAGTACTTC,CASSLVLAGERETQYF
TRBV28,.,TRBJ2-1,.,TGTGCCAGCAGTTTTACAGGGTCGGAGCAGTTCTTC,CASSFTGSEQFF
TRBV19,once,TRBJ2-7,TRBD1,TGTGCCAGTAATGACAGGGGGGGCGAGCAGTACTTC,CASNDRGGEQYF
TRBV19,.,TRBJ1-1,.,TGTGCCAGTAGTATACAGGTCACGAACACTGAAGCTTTCTTT,CASSIQVTNTEAFF
TRBV11-1,.,TRBJ2-3,.,TGTGCCAGCAGCCCTAGACAGCCGGGCACAGATACGCAGTATTTT,CASSPRQPGTDTQYF
TRBV10-3,.,TRBJ2-3,TRBD2,TGTGCCATCTCAGGGACTAGCGGGGGCCTCTCCACAGATACGCAGTATTTT,CAISGTSGGLSTDTQYF
TRBV4-2,.,TRBJ2-3,.,TGTGCCAGCAGCCAAGAGCCGGGAGCAGATACGCAGTATTTT,CASSQEPGADTQYF
TRBV30,.,TRBJ1-5,TRBD1,TGTGCCTGGAATCGACAGGGGGCAGGGGAGCCCCAGCATTTT,CAWNRQGAGEPQHF
TRBV5-1,.,TRBJ2-5,TRBD2,TGCGCCAGCAGCCTTGCAGCGGGGGTGGGACAAGAGACCCAGTACTTC,CASSLAAGVGQETQYF
TRBV11-2,.,TRBJ2-2,.,TGTGCCGGCAGACAGAGATCGAACACCGGGGAGCTGTTTTTT,CAGRQRSNTGELFF
TRBV19,.,TRBJ2-7,TRBD1,TGTGCCAGTAGTCACCCTGGGGACAGGACCTACGAGCAGTACTTC,CASSHPGDRTYEQYF
TRBV5-4,.,TRBJ2-5,TRBD1,TGTGCCAGCAGCACTCCTCACAGGGGTGGCGAGACCCAGTACTTC,CASSTPHRGGETQYF